This T cell receptor (beta chain) derives from a study of neurological immune-mediated disorders. Stated time point: longitudinal time-point 3. Preparation of the unsorted libraries drew on 2 million PBMCs stored at -80 C. V lost 1 base and J 6 bases, leaving 4 bases between the germline ends. Germline-derived CDR1 and CDR2 are SGDLS and YYNGEE. The CDR3 has 12 residues. Study observations and caveats: Expansion of TCR clones was greatest in HTLV-1-associated myelopathy and smallest in multiple sclerosis, where it fell below that of healthy controls.

MiXCR was run by TCRdb on the 5' RACE reads, yielding one entry per CDR3 protein. The table lists roughly 48,000 distinct CDR3 sequences, about an eighth of them singletons. At least ten counts were recorded for this clonotype. Its target is not known. V usage is TRBV9 and J usage is TRBJ2-2, with unresolved D. This TCR was recovered from a male donor with HTLV-1-associated myelopathy (HAM/TSP). Sequenced material: PBMCs. CDR3 sequence: CASSVNPGELFF. Written as DNA, the CDR3 is TGTGCCAGCAGCGTAAATCCCGGGGAGCTGTTTTTT.